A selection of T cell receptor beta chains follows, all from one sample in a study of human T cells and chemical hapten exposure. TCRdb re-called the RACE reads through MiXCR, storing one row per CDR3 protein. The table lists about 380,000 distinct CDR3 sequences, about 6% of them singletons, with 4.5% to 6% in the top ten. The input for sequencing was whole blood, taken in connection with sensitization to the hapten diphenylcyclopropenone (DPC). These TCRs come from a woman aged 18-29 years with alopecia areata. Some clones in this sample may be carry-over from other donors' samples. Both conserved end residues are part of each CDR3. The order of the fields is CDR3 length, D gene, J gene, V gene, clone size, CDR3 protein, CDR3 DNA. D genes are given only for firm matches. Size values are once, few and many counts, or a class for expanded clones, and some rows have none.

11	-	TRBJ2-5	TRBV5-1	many	CASQGQETQYF	TGCGCCAGCCAGGGGCAAGAGACCCAGTACTTC
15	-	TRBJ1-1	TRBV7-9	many	CASSLLVAGDTEAFF	TGTGCCAGCAGCTTATTGGTGGCAGGTGATACTGAAGCTTTCTTT
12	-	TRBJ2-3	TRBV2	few	CASTVRRDTQYF	TGTGCCAGCACGGTCAGGAGGGATACGCAGTATTTT
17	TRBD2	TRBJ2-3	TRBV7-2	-	CASSLETSGGGVYTQYF	TGTGCCAGCAGCTTAGAGACTAGCGGGGGAGGCGTATATACGCAGTATTTT
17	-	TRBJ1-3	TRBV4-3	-	CASSLTLYLFSGNTIYF	TGCGCCAGCAGCCTGACCCTTTACCTTTTCTCTGGAAACACCATATATTTT
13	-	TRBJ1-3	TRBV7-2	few	CASSLMGGNTIYF	TGTGCCAGCAGCTTAATGGGCGGAAACACCATATATTTT
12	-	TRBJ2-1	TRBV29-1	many	CSVEKGSTEQFF	TGCAGCGTTGAAAAAGGGAGCACGGAGCAGTTCTTC
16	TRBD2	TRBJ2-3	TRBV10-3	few	CATSITLAGSTDTQYF	TGTGCCACCAGTATAACGCTAGCGGGGAGCACAGATACGCAGTATTTT
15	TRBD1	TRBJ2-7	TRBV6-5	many	CASSYLQTGGSEQYF	TGTGCCAGCAGTTACCTACAGACAGGGGGGAGCGAGCAGTACTTC
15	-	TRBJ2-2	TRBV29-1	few	CSVERKGSSTGELFF	TGCAGCGTTGAACGGAAAGGGTCGAGCACCGGGGAGCTGTTTTTT
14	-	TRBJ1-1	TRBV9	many	CASSVEGGGMEAFF	TGTGCCAGCAGCGTAGAAGGAGGAGGGATGGAAGCTTTCTTT
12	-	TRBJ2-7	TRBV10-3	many	CAISEMGYEQYF	TGTGCCATCAGTGAGATGGGCTACGAGCAGTACTTC
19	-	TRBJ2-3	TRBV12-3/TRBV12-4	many	CASNRAGRGIRLVTDTQYF	TGTGCCAGCAACAGAGCGGGCAGGGGAATTCGACTGGTCACAGATACGCAGTATTTT
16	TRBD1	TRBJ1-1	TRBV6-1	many	CASSGDYRGHNAEAFF	TGTGCCAGCAGTGGGGACTACAGGGGGCATAACGCTGAAGCTTTCTTT
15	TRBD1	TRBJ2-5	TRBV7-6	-	CASSATGQAQETQYF	TGTGCCAGCAGCGCTACCGGACAGGCCCAAGAGACCCAGTACTTC
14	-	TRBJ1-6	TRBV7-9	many	CASSPGQNNSPLHF	TGTGCCAGCAGCCCGGGGCAGAATAATTCACCCCTCCACTTT
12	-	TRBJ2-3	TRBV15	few	CATSRDLGAQYF	TGTGCCACCAGCAGAGATCTTGGGGCGCAGTATTTT
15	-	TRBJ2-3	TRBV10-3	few	CAISDSAYSTDTQYF	TGTGCCATCAGTGACTCGGCGTATAGCACAGATACGCAGTATTTT
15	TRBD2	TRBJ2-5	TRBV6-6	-	CASSYSRGAGETQYF	TGTGCCAGCAGTTACTCGCGGGGGGCGGGAGAGACCCAGTACTTC
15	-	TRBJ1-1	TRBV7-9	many	CASSTSATGLPEAFF	TGTGCCAGCAGCACATCCGCCACAGGGTTACCTGAAGCTTTCTTT
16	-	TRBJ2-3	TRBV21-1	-	CASNHADRAGADTQYF	TGTGCCAGCAACCACGCAGACAGGGCAGGGGCAGATACGCAGTATTTT
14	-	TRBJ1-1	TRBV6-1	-	CASSSQNPLAEAFF	TGTGCCAGCAGTTCCCAAAACCCCTTGGCTGAAGCTTTCTTT
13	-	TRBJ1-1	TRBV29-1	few	CSAYRNLNTEAFF	TGCAGCGCGTACAGAAACTTGAACACTGAAGCTTTCTTT
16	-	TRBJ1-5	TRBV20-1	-	CSASIGRSGGNQPQHF	TGCAGTGCTAGTATCGGACGGTCTGGGGGGAATCAGCCCCAGCATTTT
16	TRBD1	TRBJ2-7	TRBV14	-	CASSQRLDGQDYEQYF	TGTGCCAGCAGCCAAAGGTTGGACGGACAGGACTACGAGCAGTACTTC
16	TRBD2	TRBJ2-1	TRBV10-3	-	CAISESPLAGYNEQFF	TGTGCCATCAGTGAGTCTCCCCTAGCGGGGTACAATGAGCAGTTCTTC
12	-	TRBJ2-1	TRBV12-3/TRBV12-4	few	CASSLIGTEQFF	TGTGCCAGCAGTTTAATCGGGACCGAGCAGTTCTTC
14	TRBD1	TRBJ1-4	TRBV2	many	CASRETGAGEKLFF	TGTGCCAGCAGAGAGACAGGGGCGGGTGAAAAACTGTTTTTT
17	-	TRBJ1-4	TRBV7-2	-	CASSLLPRGRVAEKLFF	TGTGCCAGCAGCTTATTACCACGGGGCAGGGTGGCCGAAAAACTGTTTTTT
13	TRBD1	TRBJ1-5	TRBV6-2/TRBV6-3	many	CASSRTGRPPQHF	TGTGCCAGCAGCCGGACAGGGCGCCCGCCCCAGCATTTT
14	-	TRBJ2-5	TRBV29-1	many	CSVVREIAQETQYF	TGCAGCGTTGTAAGGGAGATCGCCCAAGAGACCCAGTACTTC
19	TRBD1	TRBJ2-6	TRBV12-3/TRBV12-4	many	CASSPWSGGTGAGANVLTF	TGTGCCAGCAGCCCCTGGTCAGGGGGTACAGGGGCTGGGGCCAACGTCCTGACTTTC
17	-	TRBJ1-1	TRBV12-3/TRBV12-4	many	CASSFGQGRPGDTEAFF	TGTGCCAGCAGCTTTGGTCAGGGTCGACCTGGGGACACTGAAGCTTTCTTT
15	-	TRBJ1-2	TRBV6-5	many	CASSPLIGGGYGYTF	TGTGCCAGCAGTCCCCTAATTGGGGGTGGCTATGGCTACACCTTC
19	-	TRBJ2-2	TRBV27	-	CASTLRPGRRPLDTGELFF	TGTGCCAGCACTCTTAGACCGGGACGGCGTCCTTTAGACACCGGGGAGCTGTTTTTT
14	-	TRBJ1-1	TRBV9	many	CASSRQNMNTEAFF	TGTGCCAGCAGCCGACAGAACATGAACACTGAAGCTTTCTTT
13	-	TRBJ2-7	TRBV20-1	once	CSASYRVVGEQYF	TGCAGTGCTAGTTACAGGGTAGTAGGCGAGCAGTACTTC
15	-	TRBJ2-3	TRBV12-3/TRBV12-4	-	CASSLEGKSRDTQYF	TGTGCCAGCAGTTTAGAGGGCAAATCCCGGGATACGCAGTATTTT
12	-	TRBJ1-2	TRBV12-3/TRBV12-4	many	CASSNSNYGYTF	TGTGCCAGCAGTAACAGTAACTATGGCTACACCTTC
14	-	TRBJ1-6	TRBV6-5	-	CASRYGGRGGPLHF	TGTGCCAGCAGATACGGGGGACGTGGGGGCCCCCTCCACTTT
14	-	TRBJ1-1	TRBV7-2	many	CASSLGTTNTEAFF	TGTGCCAGCAGCTTAGGGACAACTAACACTGAAGCTTTCTTT
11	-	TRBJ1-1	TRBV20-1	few	CSVWGNTEAFF	TGCAGTGTCTGGGGGAACACTGAAGCTTTCTTT
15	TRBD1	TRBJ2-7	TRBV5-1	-	CASSSPWDRTYEQYF	TGCGCCAGCAGCTCGCCCTGGGACAGGACCTACGAGCAGTACTTC
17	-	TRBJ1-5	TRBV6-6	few	CASSYPATDLLNQPQHF	TGTGCCAGCAGTTACCCAGCGACAGATCTCCTCAATCAGCCCCAGCATTTT
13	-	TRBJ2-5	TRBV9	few	CASSVQGRQTQYF	TGTGCCAGCAGCGTTCAGGGCAGACAGACCCAGTACTTC
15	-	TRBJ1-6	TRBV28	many	CASSLFAGLNSPLHF	TGTGCCAGCAGTTTATTTGCGGGGCTTAATTCACCCCTCCACTTT
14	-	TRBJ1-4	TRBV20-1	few	CSASPPGGAEKLFF	TGCAGTGCTAGTCCTCCCGGGGGCGCGGAAAAACTGTTTTTT
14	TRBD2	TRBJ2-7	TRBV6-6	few	CASSATGGGREQYF	TGTGCCAGCAGTGCCACCGGGGGGGGGAGAGAGCAGTACTTC
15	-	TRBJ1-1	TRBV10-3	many	CAISESRQANTEAFF	TGTGCCATCAGTGAGTCAAGACAGGCGAACACTGAAGCTTTCTTT
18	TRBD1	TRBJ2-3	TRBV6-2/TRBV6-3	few	CASSRKPKTGNQGDTQYF	TGTGCCAGCAGCCGAAAACCGAAGACAGGGAATCAGGGAGATACGCAGTATTTT
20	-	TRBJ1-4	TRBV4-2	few	CASSQDRVRGGRRINEKLFF	TGTGCCAGCAGCCAAGATCGCGTCCGGGGGGGTCGTAGGATTAATGAAAAACTGTTTTTT
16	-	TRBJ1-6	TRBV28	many	CASSLMGAANNSPLHF	TGTGCCAGCAGTCTCATGGGGGCCGCTAATAATTCACCCCTCCACTTT
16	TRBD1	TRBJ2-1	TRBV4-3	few	CASSQDIGTGVNEQFF	TGCGCCAGCAGCCAAGATATCGGGACAGGGGTCAATGAGCAGTTCTTC
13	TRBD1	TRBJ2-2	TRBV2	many	CASGTGNTGELFF	TGTGCCAGCGGGACAGGGAACACCGGGGAGCTGTTTTTT
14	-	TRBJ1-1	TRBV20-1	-	CSAPPGPSVPEAFF	TGCAGTGCTCCTCCCGGGCCCTCCGTCCCTGAAGCTTTCTTT
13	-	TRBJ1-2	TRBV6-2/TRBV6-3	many	CASTPSGEYGYTF	TGTGCCAGCACCCCCTCAGGGGAATATGGCTACACCTTC
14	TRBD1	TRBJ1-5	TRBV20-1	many	CSARAGGRDLAQHF	TGCAGTGCTAGAGCAGGGGGGCGGGACTTGGCCCAGCATTTT